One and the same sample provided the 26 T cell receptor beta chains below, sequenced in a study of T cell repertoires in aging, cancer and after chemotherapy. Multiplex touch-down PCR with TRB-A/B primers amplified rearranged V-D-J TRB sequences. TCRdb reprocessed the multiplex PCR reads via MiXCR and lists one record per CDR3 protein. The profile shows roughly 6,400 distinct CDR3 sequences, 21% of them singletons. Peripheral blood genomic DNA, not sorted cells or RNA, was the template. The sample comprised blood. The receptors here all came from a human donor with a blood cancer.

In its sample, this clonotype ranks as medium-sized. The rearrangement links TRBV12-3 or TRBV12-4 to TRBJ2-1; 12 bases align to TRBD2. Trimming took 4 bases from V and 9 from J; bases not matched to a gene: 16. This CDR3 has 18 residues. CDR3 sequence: CASSSEPGLAGWPGEQFF. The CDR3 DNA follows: TGTGCCAGCAGTTCCGAACCCGGACTAGCGGGATGGCCGGGTGAGCAGTTCTTC.

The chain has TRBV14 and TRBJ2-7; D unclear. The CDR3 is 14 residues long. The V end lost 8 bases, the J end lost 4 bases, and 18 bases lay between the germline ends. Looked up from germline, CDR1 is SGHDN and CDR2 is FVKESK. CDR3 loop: CASCFEYGSYEQYF. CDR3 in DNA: TGTGCCAGCTGTTTTGAATACGGATCTTACGAGCAGTACTTC. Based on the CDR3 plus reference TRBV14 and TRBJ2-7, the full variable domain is EAGVTQFPSHSVIEKGQTVTLRCDPISGHDNLYWYRRVMGKEIKFLLHFVKESKQDESGMPNNRFLAERTGGTYSTLKVQPAELEDSGVYFCASCFEYGSYEQYFGPGTRLTVT.

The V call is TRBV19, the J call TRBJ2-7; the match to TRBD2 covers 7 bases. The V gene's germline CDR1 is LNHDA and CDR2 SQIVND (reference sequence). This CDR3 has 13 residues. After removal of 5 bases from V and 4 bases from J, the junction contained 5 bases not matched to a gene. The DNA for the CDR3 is TGTGCCAGTAGTCAAAGCGGGACTTACGAGCAGTACTTC. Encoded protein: CASSQSGTYEQYF. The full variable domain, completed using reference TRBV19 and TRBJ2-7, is DGGITQSPKYLFRKEGQNVTLSCEQNLNHDAMYWYRQDPGQGLRLIYYSQIVNDFQKGDIAEGYSVSREKKESFPLTVTSAQKNPTAFYLCASSQSGTYEQYFGPGTRLTVT.

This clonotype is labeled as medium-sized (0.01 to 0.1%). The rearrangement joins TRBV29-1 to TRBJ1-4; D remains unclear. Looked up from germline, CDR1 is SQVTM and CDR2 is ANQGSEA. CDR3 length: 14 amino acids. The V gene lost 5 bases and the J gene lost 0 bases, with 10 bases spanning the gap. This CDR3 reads CSVNLDATNEKLFF. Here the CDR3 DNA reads TGCAGCGTTAACTTGGATGCAACTAATGAAAAACTGTTTTTT.

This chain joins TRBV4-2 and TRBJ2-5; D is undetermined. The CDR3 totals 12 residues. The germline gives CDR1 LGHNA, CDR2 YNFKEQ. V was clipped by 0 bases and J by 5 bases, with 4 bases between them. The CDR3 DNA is TGTGCCAGCAGCCAAGATAGTGAGACCCAGTACTTC. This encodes CASSQDSETQYF.

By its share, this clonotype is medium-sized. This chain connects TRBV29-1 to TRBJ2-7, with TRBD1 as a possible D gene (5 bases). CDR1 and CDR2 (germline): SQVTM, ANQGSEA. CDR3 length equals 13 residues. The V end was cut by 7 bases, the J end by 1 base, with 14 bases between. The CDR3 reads CSGTSQGSYEQYF. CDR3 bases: TGCAGCGGCACGAGTCAGGGATCCTACGAGCAGTACTTC.

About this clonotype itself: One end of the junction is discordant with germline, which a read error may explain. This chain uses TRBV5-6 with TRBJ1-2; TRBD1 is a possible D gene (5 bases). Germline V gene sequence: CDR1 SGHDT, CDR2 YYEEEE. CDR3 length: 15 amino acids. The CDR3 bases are TGTACCAGCAGCTATATCAGGGTAGCTAACTATGGCTACACCTTC. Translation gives CTSSYIRVANYGYTF.

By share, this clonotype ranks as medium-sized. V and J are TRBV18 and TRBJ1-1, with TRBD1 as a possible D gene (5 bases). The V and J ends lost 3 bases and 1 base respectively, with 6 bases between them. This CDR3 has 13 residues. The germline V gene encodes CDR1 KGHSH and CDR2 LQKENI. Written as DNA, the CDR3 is TGTGCCAGCTCACCTAGGGGGAACACTGAAGCTTTCTTT. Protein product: CASSPRGNTEAFF.

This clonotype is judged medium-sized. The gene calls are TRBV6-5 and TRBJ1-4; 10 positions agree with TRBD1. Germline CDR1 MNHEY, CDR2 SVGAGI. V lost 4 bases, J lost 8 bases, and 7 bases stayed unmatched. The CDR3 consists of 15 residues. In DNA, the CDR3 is TGTGCCAGCAGTTCCGGGACAGGGGTGAGCGAAAAACTGTTTTTT. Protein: CASSSGTGVSEKLFF.

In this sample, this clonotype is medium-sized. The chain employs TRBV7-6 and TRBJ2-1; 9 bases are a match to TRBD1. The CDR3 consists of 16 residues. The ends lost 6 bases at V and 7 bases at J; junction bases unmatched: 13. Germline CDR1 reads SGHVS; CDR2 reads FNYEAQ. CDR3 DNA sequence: TGTGCCAGCAGAAATAGGGGGGGGACAGGGAGGAATGAGCAGTTCTTC. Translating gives CASRNRGGTGRNEQFF.

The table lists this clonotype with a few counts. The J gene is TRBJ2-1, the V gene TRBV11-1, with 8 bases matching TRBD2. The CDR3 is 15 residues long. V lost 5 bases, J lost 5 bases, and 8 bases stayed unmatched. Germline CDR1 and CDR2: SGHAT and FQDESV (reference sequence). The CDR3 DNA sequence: TGTGCCAGCAGCCCAGGGACTAGGGACCACAATGAGCAGTTCTTC. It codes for CASSPGTRDHNEQFF.

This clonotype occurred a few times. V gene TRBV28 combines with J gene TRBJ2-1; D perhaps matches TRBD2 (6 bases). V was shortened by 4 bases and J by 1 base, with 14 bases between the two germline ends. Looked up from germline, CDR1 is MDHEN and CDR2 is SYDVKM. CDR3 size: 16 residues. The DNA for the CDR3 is TGTGCCAGCAGTTATCGGGGGACTGGATCCTACAATGAGCAGTTCTTC. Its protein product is CASSYRGTGSYNEQFF.

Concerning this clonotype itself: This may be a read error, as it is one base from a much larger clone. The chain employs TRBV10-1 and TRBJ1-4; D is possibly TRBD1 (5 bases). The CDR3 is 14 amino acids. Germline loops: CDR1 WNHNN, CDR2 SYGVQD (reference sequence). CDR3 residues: CATSERGEREKLFF. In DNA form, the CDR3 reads TGTGCCACCAGTGAAAGAGGGGAGCGAGAAAAACTGTTTTTT.

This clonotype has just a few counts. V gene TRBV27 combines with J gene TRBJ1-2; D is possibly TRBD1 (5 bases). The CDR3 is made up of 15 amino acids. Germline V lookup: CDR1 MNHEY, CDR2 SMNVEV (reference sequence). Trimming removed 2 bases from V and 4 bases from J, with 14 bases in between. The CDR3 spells CASSLSSGHPYGYTF. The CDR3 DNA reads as TGTGCCAGCAGTTTAAGCAGCGGACATCCCTATGGCTACACCTTC.

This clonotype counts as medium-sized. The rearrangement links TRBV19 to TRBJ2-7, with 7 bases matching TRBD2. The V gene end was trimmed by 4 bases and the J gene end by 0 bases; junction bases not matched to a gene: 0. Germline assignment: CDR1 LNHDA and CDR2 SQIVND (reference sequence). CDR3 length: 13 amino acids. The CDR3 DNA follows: TGTGCCAGTAGTAGCGGGAGCTCCTACGAGCAGTACTTC. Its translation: CASSSGSSYEQYF.

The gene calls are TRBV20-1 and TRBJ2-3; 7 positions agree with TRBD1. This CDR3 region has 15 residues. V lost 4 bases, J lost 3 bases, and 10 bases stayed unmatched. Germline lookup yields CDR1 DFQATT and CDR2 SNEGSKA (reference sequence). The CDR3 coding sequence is TGCAGTGCTATAAGTGAGACAGGGTGGACAGATACGCAGTATTTT. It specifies CSAISETGWTDTQYF.

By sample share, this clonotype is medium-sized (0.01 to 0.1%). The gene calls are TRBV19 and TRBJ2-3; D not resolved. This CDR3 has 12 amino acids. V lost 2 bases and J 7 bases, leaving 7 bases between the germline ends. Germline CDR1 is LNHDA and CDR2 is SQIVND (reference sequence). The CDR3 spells CASSIQPNTQYF. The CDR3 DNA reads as TGTGCCAGTAGTATACAACCGAATACGCAGTATTTT.

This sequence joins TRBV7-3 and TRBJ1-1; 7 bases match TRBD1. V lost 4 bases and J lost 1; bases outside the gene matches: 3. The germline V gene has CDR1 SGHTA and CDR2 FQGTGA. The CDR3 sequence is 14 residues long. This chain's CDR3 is CASSSRDRNTEAFF. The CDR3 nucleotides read TGTGCCAGCAGCTCCCGGGACAGGAACACTGAAGCTTTCTTT. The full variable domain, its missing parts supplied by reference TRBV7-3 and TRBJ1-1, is GAGVSQTPSNKVTEKGKYVELRCDPISGHTALYWYRQSLGQGPEFLIYFQGTGAADDSGLPNDRFFAVRPEGSVSTLKIQRTERGDSAVYLCASSSRDRNTEAFFGQGTRLTVV.

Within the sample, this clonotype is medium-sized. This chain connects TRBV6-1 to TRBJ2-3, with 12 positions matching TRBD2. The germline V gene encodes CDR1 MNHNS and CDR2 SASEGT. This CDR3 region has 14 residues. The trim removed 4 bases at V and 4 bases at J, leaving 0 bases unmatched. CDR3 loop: CASSGLAGADTQYF. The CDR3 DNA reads TGTGCCAGCAGTGGACTAGCGGGAGCAGATACGCAGTATTTT.

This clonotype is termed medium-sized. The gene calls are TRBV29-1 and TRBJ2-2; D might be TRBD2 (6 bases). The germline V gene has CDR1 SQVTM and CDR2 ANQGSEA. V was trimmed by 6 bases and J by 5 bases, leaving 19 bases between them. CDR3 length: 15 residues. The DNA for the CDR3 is TGCAGCGTCTACGGGATTTTGGAGGGGACCGGGGAGCTGTTTTTT. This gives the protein CSVYGILEGTGELFF.

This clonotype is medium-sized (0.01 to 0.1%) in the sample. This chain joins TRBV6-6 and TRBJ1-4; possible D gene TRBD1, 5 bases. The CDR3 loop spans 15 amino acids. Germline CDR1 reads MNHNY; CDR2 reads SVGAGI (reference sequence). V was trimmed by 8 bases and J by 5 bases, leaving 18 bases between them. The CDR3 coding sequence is TGTGCCAGCTCAAACCGGGGCCTGGGAAATGAAAAACTGTTTTTT. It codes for CASSNRGLGNEKLFF.

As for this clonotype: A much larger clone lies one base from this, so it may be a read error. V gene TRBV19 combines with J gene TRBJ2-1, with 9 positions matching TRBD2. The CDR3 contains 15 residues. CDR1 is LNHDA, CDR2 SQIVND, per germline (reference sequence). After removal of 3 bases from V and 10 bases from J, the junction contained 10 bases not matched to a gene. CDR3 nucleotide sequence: TGTGCCAGTAGTATCTCTAGCGGGGCTACACGGGAGCAGTTCTTC. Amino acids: CASSISSGATREQFF.

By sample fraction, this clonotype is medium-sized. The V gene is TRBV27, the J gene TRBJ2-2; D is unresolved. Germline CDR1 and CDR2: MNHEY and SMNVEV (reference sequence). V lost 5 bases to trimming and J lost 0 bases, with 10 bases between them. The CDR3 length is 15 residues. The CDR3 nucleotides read TGTGCCAGCAGTCTCCACGGCGCGAACACCGGGGAGCTGTTTTTT. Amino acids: CASSLHGANTGELFF.

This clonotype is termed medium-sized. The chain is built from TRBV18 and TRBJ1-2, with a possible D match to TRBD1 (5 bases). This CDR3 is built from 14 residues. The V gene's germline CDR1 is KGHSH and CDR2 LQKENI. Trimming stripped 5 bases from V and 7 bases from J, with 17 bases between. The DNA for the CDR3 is TGTGCCAGCTCATCAGGGCAGGGAATAGGTGGCTACACCTTC. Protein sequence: CASSSGQGIGGYTF.

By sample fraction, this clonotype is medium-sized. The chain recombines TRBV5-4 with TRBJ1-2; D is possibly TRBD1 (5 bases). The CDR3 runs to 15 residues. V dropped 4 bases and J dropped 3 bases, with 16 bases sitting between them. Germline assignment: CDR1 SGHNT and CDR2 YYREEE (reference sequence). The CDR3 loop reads CASSPPGPRDYGYTF. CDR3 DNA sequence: TGTGCCAGCAGCCCCCCGGGACCCCGGGACTATGGCTACACCTTC.

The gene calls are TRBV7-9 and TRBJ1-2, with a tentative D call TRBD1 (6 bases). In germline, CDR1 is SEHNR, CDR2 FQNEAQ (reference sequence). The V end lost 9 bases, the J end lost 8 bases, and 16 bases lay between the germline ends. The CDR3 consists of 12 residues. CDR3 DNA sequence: TGTGCCAGTACTGGGCAGGGGCCCGGCTACACCTTC. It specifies CASTGQGPGYTF.